This TCR beta chain is drawn from a study of blood T cell repertoires in COVID-19. About the study: Italy, Spain and the United States were the sources of the convalescent and acute COVID-19 samples.

The V gene lost 7 bases and the J gene lost 3 bases, with 6 bases spanning the gap. CDR1 and CDR2 from the germline V gene are SNHLY and FYNNEI. The CDR3 sequence is 11 residues long. The assay was immunoSEQ multiplex PCR, and TCRdb's table has in-frame clones only and misses some. The sample carries about 140,000 clones, 75% to 90% recorded once. The sequenced sample was peripheral blood. The clonotype was recovered from a woman of 80 years or more with acute or convalescent COVID-19. The chain is built from TRBV2 and TRBJ1-1; D not resolved. The CDR3 reads CASTYDTEAFF. CDR3 sequence (DNA): TGTGCCAGCACCTACGACACTGAAGCTTTCTTT.